The next 8 T cell receptor beta chains were all read from a single sample in a study of T cells expressing NK-cell markers (TCRdb year 2020). The library was obtained by 5' RACE. Sequencing instrument: Illumina HiSeq 2000. TCRdb reprocessed the reads into one record per CDR3 protein sequence, lacking DNA. Per the sample table, the count is about 260,000 distinct CDR3 sequences. The top ten clones comprise around 4.2% of the sample. Sequenced sample: blood T cells: a sorted CD56 or NKG2C T cell subset, CD4+ or CD8+ T cells, or bulk PBMC T cells (not recorded which). Source of these receptors: a woman between 18 and 70 years old in good health.

The chain joins TRBV3-1 to TRBJ2-3; without DNA, the TCRdb call of TRBD1 cannot be checked. CDR3 length: 11 amino acids. Germline-derived CDR1 and CDR2 are LGHDT and YNNKEL (reference sequence). CDR3 residues: CATVGQGTQYF.

The rearrangement uses TRBV7-3 and TRBJ2-5; TCRdb's D call, TRBD2, is unchecked because there is no DNA. In germline, CDR1 is SGHTA, CDR2 FQGTGA. This CDR3 spans 16 amino acids. CDR3 sequence: CASRPGLAGAGETQYF.

The V call is TRBV4-3, the J call TRBJ2-5; TCRdb indicates TRBD1, and absent DNA this call remains unverified. From germline, CDR1 is LGHNA and CDR2 YSLEER. This CDR3 is built from 15 residues. The chain's CDR3 is CASSQVGGGQETQYF.

This rearrangement joins TRBV25-1 to TRBJ2-1; TCRdb indicates TRBD1, and absent DNA this call remains unverified. The CDR3 runs to 12 residues. Germline CDR1 and CDR2: MGHDK and SYGVNS. The CDR3 is CASSAPLGGKFF.

CDR3 loop: CASSPPDRGIYEQYF. The chain links TRBV18 to TRBJ2-7; TCRdb's D gene call, TRBD1, goes unchecked for lack of DNA. Per the germline V gene, CDR1 is KGHSH and CDR2 is LQKENI. The CDR3 covers 15 residues.

J is TRBJ1-5 and V is TRBV5-5. CDR3 size: 13 residues. Germline loops: CDR1 SGHKS, CDR2 YYEKEE (reference sequence). CDR3: CASSMFSGGAQHF.

The V and J genes are TRBV20-1 and TRBJ1-6. Germline CDR1 DFQATT, CDR2 SNEGSKA (reference sequence). CDR3 length equals 13 residues. The CDR3 loop reads CSARDSPNSPLHF.

The chain uses TRBV7-3 and TRBJ2-1; TCRdb outputs TRBD2, but without DNA this stays unchecked. The CDR3 is made up of 16 amino acids. In germline, CDR1 is SGHTA, CDR2 FQGTGA. The CDR3 is CASSSLAGGNYNEQFF.